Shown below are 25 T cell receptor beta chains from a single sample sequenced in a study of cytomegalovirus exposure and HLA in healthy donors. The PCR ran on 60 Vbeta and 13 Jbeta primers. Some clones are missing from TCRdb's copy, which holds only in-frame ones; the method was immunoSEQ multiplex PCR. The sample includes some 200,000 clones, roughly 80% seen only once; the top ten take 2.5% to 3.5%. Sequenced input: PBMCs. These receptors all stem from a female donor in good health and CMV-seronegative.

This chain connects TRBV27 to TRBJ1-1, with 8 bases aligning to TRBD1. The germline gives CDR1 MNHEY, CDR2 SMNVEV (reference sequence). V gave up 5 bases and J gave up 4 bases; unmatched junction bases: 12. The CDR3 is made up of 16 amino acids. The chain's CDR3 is CASSTRITGGTTEAFF. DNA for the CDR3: TGTGCCAGCAGTACTCGTATTACAGGGGGAACCACTGAAGCTTTCTTT.

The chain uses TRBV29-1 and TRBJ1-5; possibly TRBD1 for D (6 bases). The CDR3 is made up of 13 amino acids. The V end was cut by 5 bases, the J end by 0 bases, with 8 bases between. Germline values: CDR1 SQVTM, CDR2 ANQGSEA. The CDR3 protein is CSVRTDSNQPQHF. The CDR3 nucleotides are TGCAGCGTTAGGACAGATAGCAATCAGCCCCAGCATTTT.

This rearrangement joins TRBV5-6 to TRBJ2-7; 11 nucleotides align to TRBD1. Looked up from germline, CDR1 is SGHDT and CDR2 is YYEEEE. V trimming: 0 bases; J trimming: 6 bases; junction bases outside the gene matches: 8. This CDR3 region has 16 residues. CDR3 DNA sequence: TGTGCCAGCAGCTTGGAGGGGACAGGGGGTTTTAGCGAGCAGTACTTC. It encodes CASSLEGTGGFSEQYF.

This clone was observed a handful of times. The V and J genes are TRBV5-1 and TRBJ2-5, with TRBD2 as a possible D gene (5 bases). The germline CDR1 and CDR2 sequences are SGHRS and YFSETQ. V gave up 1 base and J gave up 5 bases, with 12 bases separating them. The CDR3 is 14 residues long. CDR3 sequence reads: CASSLTSATETQYF. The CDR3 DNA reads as TGCGCCAGCAGCTTGACTAGTGCGACGGAGACCCAGTACTTC.

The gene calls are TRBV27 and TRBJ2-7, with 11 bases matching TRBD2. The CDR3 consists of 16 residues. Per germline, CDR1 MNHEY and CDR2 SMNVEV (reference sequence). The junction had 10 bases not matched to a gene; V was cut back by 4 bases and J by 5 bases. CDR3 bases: TGTGCCAGCAGTTCTCCGACTAGCGGGACCGCCGACGAGCAGTACTTC. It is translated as CASSSPTSGTADEQYF.

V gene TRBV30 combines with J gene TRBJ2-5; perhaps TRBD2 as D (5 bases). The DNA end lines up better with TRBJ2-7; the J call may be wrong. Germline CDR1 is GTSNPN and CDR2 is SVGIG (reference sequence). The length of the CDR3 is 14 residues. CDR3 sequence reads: CAWSLRARSYEQYF. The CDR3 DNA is TGTGCCTGGAGTTTGAGGGCTAGGTCCTACGAGCAGTACTTC.

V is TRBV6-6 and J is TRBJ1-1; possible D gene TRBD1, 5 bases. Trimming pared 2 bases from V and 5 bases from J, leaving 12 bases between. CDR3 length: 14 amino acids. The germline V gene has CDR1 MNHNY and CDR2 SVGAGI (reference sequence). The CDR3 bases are TGTGCCAGCAGTTACGGGCAGGGAGGTACTGAAGCTTTCTTT. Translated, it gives CASSYGQGGTEAFF.

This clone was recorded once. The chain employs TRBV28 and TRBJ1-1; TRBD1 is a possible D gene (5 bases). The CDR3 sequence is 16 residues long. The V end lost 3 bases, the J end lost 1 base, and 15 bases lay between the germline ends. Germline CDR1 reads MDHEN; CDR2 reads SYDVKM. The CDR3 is CASSFQGTAENTEAFF. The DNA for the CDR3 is TGTGCCAGCAGTTTTCAGGGCACGGCGGAGAACACTGAAGCTTTCTTT.

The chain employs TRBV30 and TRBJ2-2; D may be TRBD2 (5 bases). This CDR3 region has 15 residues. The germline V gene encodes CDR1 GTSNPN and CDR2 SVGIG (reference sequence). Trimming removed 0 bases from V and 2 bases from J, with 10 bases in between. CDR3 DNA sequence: TGTGCCTGGAGTGTCGTCGGGATTAACACCGGGGAGCTGTTTTTT. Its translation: CAWSVVGINTGELFF.

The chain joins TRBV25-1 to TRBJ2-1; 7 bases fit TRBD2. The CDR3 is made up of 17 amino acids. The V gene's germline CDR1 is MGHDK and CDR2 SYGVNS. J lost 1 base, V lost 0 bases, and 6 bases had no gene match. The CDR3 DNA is TGTGCCAGCAGTGAATACTTCAGCGGGGAGTCCTACAATGAGCAGTTCTTC. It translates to CASSEYFSGESYNEQFF.

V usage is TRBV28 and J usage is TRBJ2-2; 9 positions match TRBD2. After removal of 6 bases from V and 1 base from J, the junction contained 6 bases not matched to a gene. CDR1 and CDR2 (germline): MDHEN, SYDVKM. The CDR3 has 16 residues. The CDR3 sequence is CASRVSGSRNTGELFF. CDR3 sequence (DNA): TGTGCCAGCAGGGTTAGCGGGAGTCGGAACACCGGGGAGCTGTTTTTT.

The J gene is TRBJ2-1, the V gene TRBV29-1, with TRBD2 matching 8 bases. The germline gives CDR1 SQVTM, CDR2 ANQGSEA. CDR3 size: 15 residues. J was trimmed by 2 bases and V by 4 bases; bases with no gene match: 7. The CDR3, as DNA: TGCAGCGTTGGCGGGGGGTTGCAGGCCTACAATGAGCAGTTCTTC. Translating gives CSVGGGLQAYNEQFF.

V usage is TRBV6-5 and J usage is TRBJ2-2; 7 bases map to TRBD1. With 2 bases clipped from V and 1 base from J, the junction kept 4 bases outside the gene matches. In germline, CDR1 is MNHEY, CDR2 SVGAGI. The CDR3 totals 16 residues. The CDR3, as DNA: TGTGCCAGCAGTTACCGGGACAGTATGAACACCGGGGAGCTGTTTTTT. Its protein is CASSYRDSMNTGELFF.

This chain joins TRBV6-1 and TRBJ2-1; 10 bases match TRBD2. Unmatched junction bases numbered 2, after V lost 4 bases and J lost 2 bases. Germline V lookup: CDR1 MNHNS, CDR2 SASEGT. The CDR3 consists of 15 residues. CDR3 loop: CASSATSGAYNEQFF. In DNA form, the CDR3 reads TGTGCCAGCAGTGCAACTAGCGGGGCCTACAATGAGCAGTTCTTC.

CDR3 bases: TGTGCCAGCAGCTTAATAGCGGGGAGCACAGATACGCAGTATTTT. Its translation is CASSLIAGSTDTQYF. This chain links TRBV5-8 with TRBJ2-3; 8 positions agree with TRBD2. The CDR3 contains 15 residues. Losses at the gene ends were 2 bases for V and 0 bases for J; bases not matched to a gene: 2. CDR1 and CDR2 from the germline V gene are SGHTS and YDEGEE.

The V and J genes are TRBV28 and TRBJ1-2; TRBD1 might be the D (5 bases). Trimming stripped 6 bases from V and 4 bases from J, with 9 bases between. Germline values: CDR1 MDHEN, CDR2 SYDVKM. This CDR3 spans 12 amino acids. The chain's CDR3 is CASRRTTYGYTF. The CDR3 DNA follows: TGTGCCAGCAGGCGGACAACCTATGGCTACACCTTC.

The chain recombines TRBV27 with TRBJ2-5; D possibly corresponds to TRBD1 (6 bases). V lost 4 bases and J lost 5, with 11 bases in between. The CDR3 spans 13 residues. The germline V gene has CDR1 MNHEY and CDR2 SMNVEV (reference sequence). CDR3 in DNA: TGTGCCAGCAGTTGGGGGCCCGTCGAGACCCAGTACTTC. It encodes CASSWGPVETQYF.

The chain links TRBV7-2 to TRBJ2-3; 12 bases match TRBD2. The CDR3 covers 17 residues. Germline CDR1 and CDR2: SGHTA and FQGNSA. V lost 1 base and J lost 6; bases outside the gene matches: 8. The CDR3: CASSLEKTSGSVDTQYF. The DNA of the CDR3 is TGTGCCAGCAGCTTAGAGAAGACTAGCGGGAGTGTTGATACGCAGTATTTT. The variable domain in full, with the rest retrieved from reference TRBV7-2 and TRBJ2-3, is GAGVSQSPSNKVTEKGKDVELRCDPISGHTALYWYRQSLGQGLEFLIYFQGNSAPDKSGLPSDRFSAERTGGSVSTLTIQRTQQEDSAVYLCASSLEKTSGSVDTQYFGPGTRLTVL.

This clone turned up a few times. This CDR3 reads CASRGLPTYEQYF. CDR3 bases: TGTGCCAGCAGGGGACTACCAACCTACGAGCAGTACTTC. This chain joins TRBV7-2 and TRBJ2-7; 7 bases are a match to TRBD2. Germline trimming cut 6 bases from V and 2 bases from J; bases unmatched to any gene: 4. CDR1 is SGHTA, CDR2 FQGNSA, per germline. CDR3 length equals 13 residues. The full variable domain, completed using reference TRBV7-2 and TRBJ2-7, is GAGVSQSPSNKVTEKGKDVELRCDPISGHTALYWYRQSLGQGLEFLIYFQGNSAPDKSGLPSDRFSAERTGGSVSTLTIQRTQQEDSAVYLCASRGLPTYEQYFGPGTRLTVT.

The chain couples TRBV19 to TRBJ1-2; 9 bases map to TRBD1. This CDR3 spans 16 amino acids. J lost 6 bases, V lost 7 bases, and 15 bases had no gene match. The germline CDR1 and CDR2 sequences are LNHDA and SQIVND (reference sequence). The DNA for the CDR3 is TGTGCCAGTACAACTTCCAGGACAGGGGAGATACATGGCTACACCTTC. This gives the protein CASTTSRTGEIHGYTF.

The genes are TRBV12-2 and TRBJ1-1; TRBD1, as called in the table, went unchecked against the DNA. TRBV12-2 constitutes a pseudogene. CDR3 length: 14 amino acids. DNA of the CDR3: TGTGCAAGTCGCTTGACATCCATGAACACTGAAGCTTTCTTT. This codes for CASRLTSMNTEAFF.

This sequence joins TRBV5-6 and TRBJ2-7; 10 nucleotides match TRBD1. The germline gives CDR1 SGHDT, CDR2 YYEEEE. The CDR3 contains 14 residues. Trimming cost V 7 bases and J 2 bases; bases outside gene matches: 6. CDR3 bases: TGTGCCAGCCTGACAGGGGGCGGGACCTACGAGCAGTACTTC. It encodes CASLTGGGTYEQYF.

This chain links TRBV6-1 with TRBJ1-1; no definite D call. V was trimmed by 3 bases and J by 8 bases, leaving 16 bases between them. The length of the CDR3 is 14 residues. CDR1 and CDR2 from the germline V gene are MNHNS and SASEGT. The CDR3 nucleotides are TGTGCCAGCAGTGATACTAGACCCAACCTAGAAGCTTTCTTT. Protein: CASSDTRPNLEAFF.

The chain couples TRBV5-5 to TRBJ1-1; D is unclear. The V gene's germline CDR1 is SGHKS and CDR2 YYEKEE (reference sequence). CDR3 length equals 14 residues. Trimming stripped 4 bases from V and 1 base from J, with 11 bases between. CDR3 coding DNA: TGTGCCAGCAGCCGACAACACAGGAACACTGAAGCTTTCTTT. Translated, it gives CASSRQHRNTEAFF.

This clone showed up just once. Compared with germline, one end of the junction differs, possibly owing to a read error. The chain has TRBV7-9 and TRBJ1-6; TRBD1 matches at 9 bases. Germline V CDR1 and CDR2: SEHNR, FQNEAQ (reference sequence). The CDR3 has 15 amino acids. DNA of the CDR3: TGTTCCAGCAGCTTCGAGGGGACAGGGTTGGCACCCCTCCACTTT. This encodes CSSSFEGTGLAPLHF.